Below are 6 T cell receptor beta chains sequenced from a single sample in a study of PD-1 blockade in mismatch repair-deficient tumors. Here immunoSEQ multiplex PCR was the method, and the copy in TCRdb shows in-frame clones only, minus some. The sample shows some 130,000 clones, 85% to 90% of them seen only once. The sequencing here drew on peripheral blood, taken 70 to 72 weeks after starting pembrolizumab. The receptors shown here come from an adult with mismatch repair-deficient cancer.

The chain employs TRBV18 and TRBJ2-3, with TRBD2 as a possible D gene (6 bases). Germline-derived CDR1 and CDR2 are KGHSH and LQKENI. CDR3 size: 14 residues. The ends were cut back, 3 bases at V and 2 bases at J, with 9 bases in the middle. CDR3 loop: CASSPLATTDTQYF. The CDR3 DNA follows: TGTGCCAGCTCACCCCTAGCGACCACAGATACGCAGTATTTT.

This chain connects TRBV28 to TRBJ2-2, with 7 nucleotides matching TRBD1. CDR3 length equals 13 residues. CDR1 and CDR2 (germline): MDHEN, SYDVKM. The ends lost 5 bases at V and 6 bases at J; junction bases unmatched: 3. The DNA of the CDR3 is TGTGCCAGCAGTAGGGGGCAAGCCGGGGAGCTGTTTTTT. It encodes CASSRGQAGELFF.

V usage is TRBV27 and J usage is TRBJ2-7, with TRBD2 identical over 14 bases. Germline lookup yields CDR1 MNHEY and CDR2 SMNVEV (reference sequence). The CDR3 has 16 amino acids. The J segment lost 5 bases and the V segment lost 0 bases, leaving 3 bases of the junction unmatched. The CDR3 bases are TGTGCCAGCAGTTTATCGAGACTAGCGGGAGGGGACGAGCAGTACTTC. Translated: CASSLSRLAGGDEQYF.

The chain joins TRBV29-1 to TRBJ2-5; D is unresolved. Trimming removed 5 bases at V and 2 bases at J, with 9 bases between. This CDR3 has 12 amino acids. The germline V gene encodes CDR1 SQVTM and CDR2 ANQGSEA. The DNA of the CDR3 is TGCAGCGTTTCTCTAGGGCAAGAGACCCAGTACTTC. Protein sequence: CSVSLGQETQYF.

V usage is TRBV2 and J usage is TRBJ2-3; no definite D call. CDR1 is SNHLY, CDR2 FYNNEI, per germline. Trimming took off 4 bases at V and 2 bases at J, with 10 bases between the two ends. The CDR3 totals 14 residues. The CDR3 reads CASSVEKFTDTQYF. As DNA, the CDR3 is TGTGCCAGCAGTGTAGAAAAGTTCACAGATACGCAGTATTTT.

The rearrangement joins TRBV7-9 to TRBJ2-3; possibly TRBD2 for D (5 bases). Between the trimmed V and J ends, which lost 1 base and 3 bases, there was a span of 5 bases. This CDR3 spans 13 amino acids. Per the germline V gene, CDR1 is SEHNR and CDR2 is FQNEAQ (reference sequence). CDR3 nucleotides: TGTGCCAGCAGCTTAGGAGGGACAGATACGCAGTATTTT. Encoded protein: CASSLGGTDTQYF.